Following are 15 T cell receptor beta chains from one sample sequenced in a study of blood T cell repertoires in COVID-19. Measured with immunoSEQ multiplex PCR; TCRdb has only the in-frame clones, and not every one. The table includes about 330,000 clones, approximately 86% detected once. The material sequenced was peripheral blood. The receptors stem from a man aged 25-40 years with COVID-19, enrolled during active disease.

This clone was observed once. The chain recombines TRBV12-5 with TRBJ1-3; D gene unclear. The CDR3 is made up of 13 amino acids. Looked up from germline, CDR1 is LGHNT and CDR2 is FRNRAP. The germline V and J ends were trimmed by 7 bases and 0 bases, with 7 bases remaining between them. Written as DNA, the CDR3 is TGTGCTAGTGCAGTGGTCTCTGGAAACACCATATATTTT. Encoded protein: CASAVVSGNTIYF.

This clone is a singleton in its sample. The genes are TRBV19 and TRBJ1-2; TRBD1 matches at 11 bases. J gave up 4 bases and V 8 bases, and 3 bases lay outside the gene matches. This CDR3 is 13 amino acids long. Germline V gives CDR1 LNHDA, CDR2 SQIVND (reference sequence). This CDR3 is CASWGQGVYGYTF. The CDR3, as DNA: TGTGCCAGTTGGGGACAGGGGGTCTATGGCTACACCTTC.

In DNA form, the CDR3 reads TGTGCCAGCAGTTTAGAGGGGGCGTCTACTAATGAAAAACTGTTTTTT. Translation gives CASSLEGASTNEKLFF. The rearrangement joins TRBV28 to TRBJ1-4; 7 bases align to TRBD1. The germline V gene has CDR1 MDHEN and CDR2 SYDVKM. After removal of 2 bases from V and 2 bases from J, the junction contained 5 bases not matched to a gene. The CDR3 sequence is 16 residues long.

The chain links TRBV18 to TRBJ1-1; D not resolved. Germline V gene sequence: CDR1 KGHSH, CDR2 LQKENI. The germline V and J ends were trimmed by 1 base and 4 bases, with 16 bases remaining between them. CDR3 length equals 16 residues. The CDR3 loop is CASSPRYNSAGTEAFF. DNA for the CDR3: TGTGCCAGCTCACCACGGTACAACTCCGCGGGCACTGAAGCTTTCTTT.

The chain recombines TRBV7-2 with TRBJ2-7; 8 nucleotides line up with TRBD1. Germline loops: CDR1 SGHTA, CDR2 FQGNSA. Germline trimming cut 1 base from V and 4 bases from J; bases unmatched to any gene: 3. This CDR3 has 14 residues. This chain's CDR3 is CASSLGGTGYEQYF. The CDR3 DNA reads TGTGCCAGCAGCTTAGGTGGGACAGGTTACGAGCAGTACTTC.

The chain combines TRBV27 with TRBJ2-4; 9 bases align to TRBD1. The V segment lost 5 bases and the J segment 4 bases; nucleotides outside the gene matches: 9. CDR3 size: 16 residues. CDR1 and CDR2 (germline): MNHEY, SMNVEV (reference sequence). The CDR3 is CASSPLGTGTKNIQYF. For the CDR3, the DNA is TGTGCCAGCAGTCCCTTAGGGACAGGGACAAAAAACATTCAGTACTTC.

This clone was seen only once. This CDR3 is CASSPRDTEAFF. CDR3 DNA: TGTGCCAGCAGCCCCCGGGACACTGAAGCTTTCTTT. V is TRBV7-2 and J is TRBJ1-1; D not resolved. The CDR3 has 12 residues. Germline V gene data show CDR1 as SGHTA and CDR2 as FQGNSA. Deletions cut 5 bases from V and 3 bases from J, with 7 bases between.

The chain is built from TRBV4-1 and TRBJ2-4; 12 nucleotides agree with TRBD2. CDR1 MGHRA and CDR2 YSYEKL come from the germline V gene. J was trimmed by 0 bases and V by 4 bases; bases with no gene match: 13. This CDR3 is 20 amino acids long. CDR3 amino acids: CASSPQELAGGQLAKNIQYF. The CDR3, as DNA: TGCGCCAGCAGCCCACAGGAACTAGCGGGAGGTCAGCTAGCCAAAAACATTCAGTACTTC.

The V gene is TRBV6-2 or TRBV6-3, the J gene TRBJ2-3, with 7 bases that match TRBD2. Per germline, CDR1 MNHEY and CDR2 SVGEGT. Germline trimming cut 2 bases from V and 5 bases from J; bases unmatched to any gene: 10. CDR3 size: 16 residues. CDR3 sequence (DNA): TGTGCCAGCAGTTACACGGCGGGAGTTATTGTAGATACGCAGTATTTT. Its protein is CASSYTAGVIVDTQYF.

The chain employs TRBV3-1 (or the pseudogene TRBV3-2) and TRBJ1-1; 8 nucleotides agree with TRBD1. The J segment lost 6 bases and the V segment lost 1 base, leaving 7 bases of the junction unmatched. The germline V gene has CDR1 LGHDT and CDR2 YNNKEL (reference sequence). CDR3 length: 15 residues. The CDR3, as DNA: TGTGCCAGCAGCCAAGCCTCGGACAGGGAGGCTGAAGCTTTCTTT. As protein: CASSQASDREAEAFF.

V and J are TRBV6-6 and TRBJ2-1; 10 bases match TRBD1. After removal of 6 bases from V and 4 bases from J, the junction contained 9 bases not matched to a gene. Germline CDR1 reads MNHNY; CDR2 reads SVGAGI (reference sequence). This CDR3 comprises 16 residues. The CDR3 loop is CASSKQPGQGYNEQFF. The CDR3 DNA reads TGTGCCAGCAGCAAACAACCGGGACAGGGGTACAATGAGCAGTTCTTC.

CDR3 DNA sequence: TGTGCCAGCAGTGAAGCTCGAGGTTGGGAGACCCAGTACTTC. Its translation is CASSEARGWETQYF. The V and J genes are TRBV2 and TRBJ2-5; no clear D. The CDR3 contains 14 residues. V was clipped by 0 bases and J by 5 bases, with 10 bases between them. Germline-derived CDR1 and CDR2 are SNHLY and FYNNEI.

The genes are TRBV6-2 or TRBV6-3 and TRBJ2-3; the match to TRBD1 covers 10 bases. CDR1 is MNHEY, CDR2 SVGEGT, per germline. J lost 1 base, V lost 4 bases, and 5 bases had no gene match. This CDR3 is 16 amino acids long. The CDR3 region has the DNA TGTGCCAGCAGTTCCGGACAGGGGGTCGGCACAGATACGCAGTATTTT. It specifies CASSSGQGVGTDTQYF.

Only a few counts were recorded for this clone. This chain uses TRBV4-1 with TRBJ2-7, with 14 nucleotides matching TRBD2. The ends lost 5 bases at V and 5 bases at J; junction bases unmatched: 5. The CDR3 contains 15 residues. The germline CDR1 and CDR2 sequences are MGHRA and YSYEKL. CDR3 amino acids: CASSKGLAGVDEQYF. CDR3 nucleotides: TGCGCCAGCAGCAAGGGACTAGCGGGGGTCGACGAGCAGTACTTC.

The genes are TRBV7-2 and TRBJ1-5; TRBD1 agrees at 8 bases. With V trimmed by 5 bases and J by 7 bases, 13 bases remained unmatched. This CDR3 is built from 16 residues. Germline-derived CDR1 and CDR2 are SGHTA and FQGNSA. The CDR3 reads CASSPYGQGARQPQHF. In DNA, the CDR3 is TGTGCCAGCAGCCCTTACGGCCAGGGGGCACGGCAGCCCCAGCATTTT.